This is a list of T cell receptor beta chains from one sample in a study of cytomegalovirus exposure and HLA in healthy donors. Method: immunoSEQ multiplex PCR; TCRdb's copy keeps in-frame clones and lacks some. The top ten hold 13% of the sample, which has 100,000 to 120,000 clones, 76% seen once. Source material: PBMCs. These receptors all stem from a man between 25 and 39 years old in good health and CMV-seropositive. Each CDR3 is given with its conserved first and last residue. The D gene is left open where the match is weak. A clone size is listed for some rows: how often the clone was seen (once, few, many), or a class if it is expanded.

DNA,CDR3,size,J,D,V
TGCGCCAGCAGCCAAGGAGGGGGCGTGGGGGAGACCCAGTACTTC,CASSQGGGVGETQYF,NA,TRBJ2-5,TRBD1,TRBV4-3
TGTGCCAGCAGCGTAGGGACAGGGGTCCTCAGGAACACTGAAGCTTTCTTT,CASSVGTGVLRNTEAFF,NA,TRBJ1-1,TRBD1,TRBV9
TGCGCCAGCAGCCAAGGGAATCGGGGAAGCACAGATACGCAGTATTTT,CASSQGNRGSTDTQYF,NA,TRBJ2-3,NA,TRBV4-1
TGTGCCAGCAGTGAAGGACTAACCCCAGATACGCAGTATTTT,CASSEGLTPDTQYF,NA,TRBJ2-3,NA,TRBV6-1
TGTGCCAGCAGTTTAGGACAGGGGACCAGCTATGGCTACACCTTC,CASSLGQGTSYGYTF,NA,TRBJ1-2,TRBD1,TRBV6-5
TGCGCCAGCAGCTTGGGACATTCCAACGGGGAGCTGTTTTTT,CASSLGHSNGELFF,few,TRBJ2-2,NA,TRBV5-1
TGTGCCAGCAGCCAAGATGGGTTGGGGGACAGGGGCTACGAGCAGTACTTC,CASSQDGLGDRGYEQYF,few,TRBJ2-7,TRBD1,TRBV4-2
TGTGCCAGCAGCTCCGTCCCCCTAACGAGCACAGATACGCAGTATTTT,CASSSVPLTSTDTQYF,NA,TRBJ2-3,NA,TRBV27
TGTGCCAGCAGTAATCACTCTGGGGCCAACGTCCTGACTTTC,CASSNHSGANVLTF,NA,TRBJ2-6,NA,TRBV27
TGTGCCTGGAGACCCGGACAGGGGGGATTTTCCTACGAGCAGTACTTC,CAWRPGQGGFSYEQYF,NA,TRBJ2-7,TRBD1,TRBV30
TGTGCCATCGGGGGACAGGGGGCGGTTGGGTATGGCTACACCTTC,CAIGGQGAVGYGYTF,NA,TRBJ1-2,TRBD1,TRBV10-3
TGTGCCAGCTCACCACCCCGGAGGTTCTACGAGCAGTACTTC,CASSPPRRFYEQYF,NA,TRBJ2-7,NA,TRBV18
TGTGCCAGCAGGTCCAGGGGGCACGAGCAGTTCTTC,CASRSRGHEQFF,NA,TRBJ2-1,TRBD1,TRBV13
TGTGCCATCAGTGGGTCGACAGGGGATTCCACTGAAGCTTTCTTT,CAISGSTGDSTEAFF,NA,TRBJ1-1,TRBD1,TRBV10-3
TGTGCCAGTAGCCGCAGGGGTTACAATGAGCAGTTCTTC,CASSRRGYNEQFF,NA,TRBJ2-1,NA,TRBV19
TGTGCCAGCTCACCCTCGATACCGGGGGATACGCAGTATTTT,CASSPSIPGDTQYF,NA,TRBJ2-3,NA,TRBV18
TGCGCCAGCAGCCCCCTTAGTTTCTCCGATACGCAGTATTTT,CASSPLSFSDTQYF,NA,TRBJ2-3,NA,TRBV5-1
TGTGCCAGCAGTGGCTCACCCGCTCTTGGAAACACCATATATTTT,CASSGSPALGNTIYF,NA,TRBJ1-3,NA,TRBV27
TGTGCCAGCAGCTTCATGGGGCTGGATGAAGCTTTCTTT,CASSFMGLDEAFF,once,TRBJ1-1,NA,TRBV5-4
TGTGCCAGCAGCCAGGACAGGGTCTATGGGGAACCGCGGGGCTACACCTTC,CASSQDRVYGEPRGYTF,NA,TRBJ1-2,TRBD1,TRBV7-9
TGTGCCAGCAGCTTGGGCGGGGTACATCAGCCCCAGCATTTT,CASSLGGVHQPQHF,NA,TRBJ1-5,NA,TRBV5-6
TGTGCCAGCAGTGAAGGGGGAGACAGTTCACCCCTCCACTTT,CASSEGGDSSPLHF,NA,TRBJ1-6,NA,TRBV6-4